The 3 T cell receptor beta chains below all came from one sample that was sequenced in a study of blood T cell repertoires in COVID-19 (dated by TCRdb to between 2020 and 2021). Library preparation was by the immunoSEQ multiplex PCR assay. This immuneACCESS table, as held by TCRdb, lists in-frame sequences with V and J called but not all clones. Of the missing ones, under half trace to an unresolved V gene in checked studies; the others have no known cause. Recorded for this sample are 120,000 to 150,000 clones; less than 90% of them occurred a single time. The ten largest make up 5% to 7% of the sample. Sequencing used PBMCs or T cells enriched from blood (not recorded which). These receptors were obtained from a woman aged 45-65 years who had been exposed to COVID-19.

V gene TRBV14 combines with J gene TRBJ2-7, with D possibly being TRBD1 (5 bases). The CDR3 is 16 amino acids. Between the trimmed V and J ends, which lost 3 bases and 4 bases, there was a span of 19 bases. Germline values: CDR1 SGHDN, CDR2 FVKESK. The CDR3 DNA is TGTGCCAGCAGCCACCGAACAGGAAGCCAGAGGTACGAGCAGTACTTC. It yields the protein CASSHRTGSQRYEQYF.

This clone has just a few counts. In nucleotides, the CDR3 is TGTGCCAGTTTCAGTATCCATGGCTACACCTTC. Amino acids: CASFSIHGYTF. J is TRBJ1-2 and V is TRBV19; no definite D call. In germline, CDR1 is LNHDA, CDR2 SQIVND (reference sequence). Trimming removed 8 bases from V and 6 bases from J, with 10 bases in between. The CDR3 covers 11 residues.

The chain carries TRBV18 and TRBJ2-1, with 10 positions matching TRBD2. The V segment lost 3 bases and the J segment 3 bases; nucleotides outside the gene matches: 11. CDR3 length equals 18 residues. The germline gives CDR1 KGHSH, CDR2 LQKENI. The CDR3 reads CASSPSNRLAGGYNEQFF. CDR3 sequence (DNA): TGTGCCAGCTCACCCTCAAACAGACTAGCGGGTGGCTACAATGAGCAGTTCTTC.